A selection of T cell receptor beta chains follows, all from one sample in a study of neurological immune-mediated disorders. One entry per CDR3 protein, called by TCRdb with MiXCR from the 5' RACE reads. The data contain about 66,000 distinct CDR3 sequences, 3% to 5% of them singletons. The sample was PBMCs. These receptors were collected from a man aged 30 to 45 with multiple sclerosis. Both conserved end residues are part of each CDR3. The D gene is left open where the match is weak. Clone size appears in some rows only: once, few, many, or a class for an expanded clone.

TRBJ2-5	NA	TRBV7-9	many	TGTGCCAGCAGCTTATCCATAGGGGAGACCCAGTACTTC	CASSLSIGETQYF
TRBJ2-1	NA	TRBV7-2	many	TGTGCCAGCAGAGGGGGACTATACAATGAGCAGTTCTTC	CASRGGLYNEQFF
TRBJ2-7	NA	TRBV10-3	many	TGTGCCATCAGTGAGGCTTACGAGCAGTACTTC	CAISEAYEQYF
TRBJ2-7	TRBD1	TRBV10-3	many	TGTGCCATCACCCCGGGACAGGGGCCCTACGAGCAGTACTTC	CAITPGQGPYEQYF
TRBJ2-1	TRBD1	TRBV12-3/TRBV12-4	many	TGTGCCAGCAGCACGGGACAGGGGCTAGAGCAGTTCTTC	CASSTGQGLEQFF
TRBJ2-5	NA	TRBV27	many	TGTGCCAGCAGTCCGGTCGACGTAGCGAACCAAGAGACCCAGTACTTC	CASSPVDVANQETQYF
TRBJ2-7	TRBD1	TRBV6-2/TRBV6-3	many	TGTGCCAGCAGTGCCTTCCGCCGGGACAGGTTCTCCTACGAGCAGTACTTC	CASSAFRRDRFSYEQYF
TRBJ1-3	TRBD1	TRBV27	many	TGTGCCAGCAGTCCCGGACAGGGTGGAAACACCATATATTTT	CASSPGQGGNTIYF
TRBJ2-1	NA	TRBV6-2/TRBV6-3	many	TGTGCCAGCAGTTACCTGGGTGAGCAGTTCTTC	CASSYLGEQFF
TRBJ2-1	NA	TRBV29-1	many	TGCAGCGTTTCTTCGGCGGATGAGCAGTTCTTC	CSVSSADEQFF
TRBJ2-5	NA	TRBV5-1	many	TGCGCCAGCAGCTTGGACGTGGGGCAAGAGACCCAGTACTTC	CASSLDVGQETQYF
TRBJ1-1	NA	TRBV20-1	many	TGCAGTGCTAGAGATCCCTTATCACAGGGTGATACTGAAGCTTTCTTT	CSARDPLSQGDTEAFF
TRBJ2-3	TRBD1	TRBV6-2/TRBV6-3	many	TGTGCCAGCAGTCCGGGACAGGAGACAGATACGCAGTATTTT	CASSPGQETDTQYF
TRBJ2-7	NA	TRBV6-1	many	TGTGCCAGCAGTGAGAGCGGCCCCTACGAGCAGTACTTC	CASSESGPYEQYF
TRBJ2-2	NA	TRBV9	many	TGTGCCAGCAGCGTACCCGATAGCACCGGGGAGCTGTTTTTT	CASSVPDSTGELFF
TRBJ1-2	NA	TRBV7-2	many	TGTGCCACCCAGCCGACTGTCGCTAACTATGGCTACACCTTC	CATQPTVANYGYTF
TRBJ2-1	NA	TRBV5-1	many	TGCGCCAGCAGCGTGGACTACCCCGGCAATGAGCAGTTCTTC	CASSVDYPGNEQFF
TRBJ1-1	NA	TRBV12-3/TRBV12-4	many	TGTGCCAGCAGTTCAATCTCTGAAGCTTTCTTT	CASSSISEAFF
TRBJ2-6	NA	TRBV18	NA	TGTGCCAGCTCGTGGGACCAAAGCTCTGGGGCCAACGTCCTGACTTTC	CASSWDQSSGANVLTF
TRBJ1-5	TRBD1	TRBV20-1	many	TGCAGTGCTAGATTACAGGGGGCTTGGGATCAGCCCCAGCATTTT	CSARLQGAWDQPQHF
TRBJ2-5	NA	TRBV20-1	many	TGCAGTGCTAGAGACTCGACGCAGACCCAGTACTTC	CSARDSTQTQYF
TRBJ1-1	TRBD1	TRBV7-6	NA	TGTGCCAGCAGCTTAGAGGACAGGGCTGAAGCTTTCTTT	CASSLEDRAEAFF
TRBJ2-1	TRBD1	TRBV5-1	many	TGCGCCAGCAGCTTGCTACCGGGACAGGGTAATTTTGAGCAGTTCTTC	CASSLLPGQGNFEQFF
TRBJ2-1	NA	TRBV7-2	few	TGTGCCAGCAGCCCCGGCAGAAATGAGCAGTTCTTC	CASSPGRNEQFF
TRBJ2-7	NA	TRBV7-2	many	TGTGCCAGCAGCTTTGGCGGGGGCCCTTACGAGCAGTACTTC	CASSFGGGPYEQYF
TRBJ2-3	TRBD1	TRBV5-1	many	TGCGCCAGCAGCTCGGACACAGGGGCACCAAGGGGAGATACGCAGTATTTT	CASSSDTGAPRGDTQYF
TRBJ2-3	NA	TRBV2	many	TGTGCCAGCGGCCGACTAGTCGGGTCCACAGATACGCAGTATTTT	CASGRLVGSTDTQYF
TRBJ1-2	NA	TRBV5-6	many	TGTGCCAGCAGCCGAGCTAACTATGGCTACACCTTC	CASSRANYGYTF
TRBJ2-3	NA	TRBV7-9	NA	TGTGCCAGCAGCCCTAAAGAGGGGTGGGATACGCAGTATTTT	CASSPKEGWDTQYF
TRBJ2-2	NA	TRBV7-3	many	TGTGCCAGCAGCTTAAGTGGTGCGGCCGGGGAGCTGTTTTTT	CASSLSGAAGELFF
TRBJ1-6	NA	TRBV29-1	NA	TGCAGCGTTCGCGGGTACGATAATTCACCCCTCCACTTT	CSVRGYDNSPLHF
TRBJ2-5	NA	TRBV4-3	many	TGCGCCAGCAGCCAAGATAGTGGTAGACAAGAGACCCAGTACTTC	CASSQDSGRQETQYF
TRBJ1-1	NA	TRBV6-1	many	TGTGCCAGCAGCCACGTGGGGACACGGAACACTGAAGCTTTCTTT	CASSHVGTRNTEAFF
TRBJ1-2	NA	TRBV3-1	many	TGTGCCAGCAGCCGATTACAGGGAGACTATGGCTACACCTTC	CASSRLQGDYGYTF
TRBJ2-1	NA	TRBV20-1	few	TGCAGTGCTTTATCGGCGGACCCCTACAATGAGCAGTTCTTC	CSALSADPYNEQFF
TRBJ1-2	NA	TRBV5-1	many	TGCGCCAGCAGCTTGGACGGGGGCACTTTGCTTGGCTATGGCTACACCTTC	CASSLDGGTLLGYGYTF
TRBJ2-5	NA	TRBV20-1	many	TGCAGTGCTCCCCGGGGGGCCCAAGAGACCCAGTACTTC	CSAPRGAQETQYF
TRBJ1-5	NA	TRBV7-2	NA	TGTGCCAGCAGCTTTAGGGTGGGCAATCAGCCCCAGCATTTT	CASSFRVGNQPQHF
TRBJ1-1	NA	TRBV20-1	many	TGCAGTGCTAGAGGGACAGCAGGCGAGACTGAAGCTTTCTTT	CSARGTAGETEAFF
TRBJ1-2	NA	TRBV3-1	many	TGTGCCAGCAGCCAAGCGTCTGGCTACACCTTC	CASSQASGYTF
TRBJ1-5	NA	TRBV5-1	many	TGCGCCAGCAGCGGACAAGACCAGCCCCAGCATTTT	CASSGQDQPQHF
TRBJ1-4	TRBD1	TRBV20-1	many	TGCAGTGCTCTCCAGGGGGGTGCAACTAATGAAAAACTGTTTTTT	CSALQGGATNEKLFF
TRBJ2-3	NA	TRBV15	many	TGTGCCACCAGCAGAGGAGACACTTCCACAGATACGCAGTATTTT	CATSRGDTSTDTQYF
TRBJ2-3	NA	TRBV5-1	many	TGCGCCAGCAGCTTGGCCTGGAGGGGGGATACCACAGATACGCAGTATTTT	CASSLAWRGDTTDTQYF
TRBJ1-4	TRBD1	TRBV20-1	few	TGCAGTGCTCGTCCAGGGGGGACGGAGGAAAAACTGTTTTTT	CSARPGGTEEKLFF